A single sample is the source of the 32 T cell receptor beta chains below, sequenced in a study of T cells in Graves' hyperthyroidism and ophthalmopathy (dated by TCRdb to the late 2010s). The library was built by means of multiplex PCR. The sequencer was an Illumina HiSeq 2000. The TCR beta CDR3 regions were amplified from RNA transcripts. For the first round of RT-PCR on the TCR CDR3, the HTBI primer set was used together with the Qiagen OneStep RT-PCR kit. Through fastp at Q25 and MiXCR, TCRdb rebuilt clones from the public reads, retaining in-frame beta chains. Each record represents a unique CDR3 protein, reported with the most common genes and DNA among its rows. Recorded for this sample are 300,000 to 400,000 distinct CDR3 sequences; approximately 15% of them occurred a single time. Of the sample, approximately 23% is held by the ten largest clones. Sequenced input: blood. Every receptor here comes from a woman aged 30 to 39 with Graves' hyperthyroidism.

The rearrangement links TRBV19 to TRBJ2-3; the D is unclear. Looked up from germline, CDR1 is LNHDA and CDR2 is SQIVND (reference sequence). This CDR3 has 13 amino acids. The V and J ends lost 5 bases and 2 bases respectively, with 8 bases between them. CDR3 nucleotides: TGTGCCAGTAGTCCCCCGGTCACAGATACGCAGTATTTT. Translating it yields CASSPPVTDTQYF.

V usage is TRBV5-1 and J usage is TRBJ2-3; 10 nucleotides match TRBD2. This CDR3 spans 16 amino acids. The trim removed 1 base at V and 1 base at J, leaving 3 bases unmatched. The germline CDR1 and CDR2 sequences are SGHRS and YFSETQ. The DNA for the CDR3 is TGCGCCAGCAGCTTGCGGAGCGGGGGGGGCACAGATACGCAGTATTTT. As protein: CASSLRSGGGTDTQYF.

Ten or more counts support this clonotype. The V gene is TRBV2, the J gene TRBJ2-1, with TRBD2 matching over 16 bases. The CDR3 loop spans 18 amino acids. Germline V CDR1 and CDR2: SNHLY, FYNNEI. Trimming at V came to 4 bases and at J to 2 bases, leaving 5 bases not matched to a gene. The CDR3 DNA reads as TGTGCCAGCAGTGGGGGGACTAGCGGGAGGGCAGCCTACAATGAGCAGTTCTTC. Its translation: CASSGGTSGRAAYNEQFF.

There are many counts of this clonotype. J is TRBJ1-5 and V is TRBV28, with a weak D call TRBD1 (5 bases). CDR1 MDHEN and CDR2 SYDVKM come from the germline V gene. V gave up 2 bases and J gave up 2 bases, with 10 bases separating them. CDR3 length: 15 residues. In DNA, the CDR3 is TGTGCCAGCAGTTTAATCAGGGTCGGCAATCAGCCCCAGCATTTT. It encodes CASSLIRVGNQPQHF.

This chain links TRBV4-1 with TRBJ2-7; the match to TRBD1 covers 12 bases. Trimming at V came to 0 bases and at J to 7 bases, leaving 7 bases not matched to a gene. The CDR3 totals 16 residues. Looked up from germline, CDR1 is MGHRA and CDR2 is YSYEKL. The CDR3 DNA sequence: TGCGCCAGCAGCCAAGACCCGGGACAGGGGGCAGGGGAGCAGTACTTC. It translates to CASSQDPGQGAGEQYF.

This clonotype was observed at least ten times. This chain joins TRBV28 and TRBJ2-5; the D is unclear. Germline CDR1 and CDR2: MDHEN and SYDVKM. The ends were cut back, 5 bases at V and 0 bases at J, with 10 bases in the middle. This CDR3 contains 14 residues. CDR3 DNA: TGTGCCAGCAGTCTCCCCCGGGACCAAGAGACCCAGTACTTC. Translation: CASSLPRDQETQYF.

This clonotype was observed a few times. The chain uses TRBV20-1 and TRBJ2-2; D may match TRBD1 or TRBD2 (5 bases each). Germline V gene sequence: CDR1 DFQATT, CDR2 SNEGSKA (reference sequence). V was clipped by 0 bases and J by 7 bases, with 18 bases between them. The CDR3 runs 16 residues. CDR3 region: CSARDTRQGDHGELFF. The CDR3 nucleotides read TGCAGTGCTAGAGATACCCGGCAGGGAGATCACGGGGAGCTGTTTTTT.

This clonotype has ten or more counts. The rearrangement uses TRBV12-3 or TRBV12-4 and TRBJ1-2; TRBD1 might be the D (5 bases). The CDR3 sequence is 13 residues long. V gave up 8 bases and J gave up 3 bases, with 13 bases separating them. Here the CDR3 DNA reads TGTGCCAGCGGACACAGTAGTCACTATGGCTACACCTTC. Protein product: CASGHSSHYGYTF.

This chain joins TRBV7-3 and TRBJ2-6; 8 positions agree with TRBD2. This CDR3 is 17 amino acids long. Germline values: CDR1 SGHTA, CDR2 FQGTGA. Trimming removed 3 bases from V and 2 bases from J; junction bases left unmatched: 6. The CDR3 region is CASSLWLAGPGANVLTF. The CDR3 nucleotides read TGTGCCAGCAGCTTGTGGCTAGCGGGCCCTGGGGCCAACGTCCTGACTTTC.

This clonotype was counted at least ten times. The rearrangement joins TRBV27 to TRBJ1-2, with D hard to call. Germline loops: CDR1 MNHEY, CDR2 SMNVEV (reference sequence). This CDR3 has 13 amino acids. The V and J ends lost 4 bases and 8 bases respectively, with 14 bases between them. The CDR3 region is CASSSSGGRGYTF. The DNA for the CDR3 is TGTGCCAGCAGTTCATCTGGAGGGAGGGGCTACACCTTC.

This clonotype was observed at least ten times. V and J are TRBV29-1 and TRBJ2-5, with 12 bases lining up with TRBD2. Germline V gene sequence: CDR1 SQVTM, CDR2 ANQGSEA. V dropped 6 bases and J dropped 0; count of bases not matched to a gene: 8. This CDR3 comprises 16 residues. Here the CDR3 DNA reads TGCAGCGTGACGACTAGCGGGAGAGAAAACCAAGAGACCCAGTACTTC. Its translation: CSVTTSGRENQETQYF.

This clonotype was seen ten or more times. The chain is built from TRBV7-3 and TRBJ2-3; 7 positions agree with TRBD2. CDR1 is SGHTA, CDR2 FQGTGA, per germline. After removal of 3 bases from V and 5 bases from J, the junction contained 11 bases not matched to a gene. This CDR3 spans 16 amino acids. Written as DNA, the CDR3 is TGTGCCAGCAGCTTTACGGGAGGTAGTTACCGAGATACGCAGTATTTT. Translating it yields CASSFTGGSYRDTQYF.

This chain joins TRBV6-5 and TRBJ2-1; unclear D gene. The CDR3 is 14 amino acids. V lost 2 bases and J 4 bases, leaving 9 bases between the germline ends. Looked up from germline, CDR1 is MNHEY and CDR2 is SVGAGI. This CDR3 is CASSYDGLYNEQFF. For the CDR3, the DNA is TGTGCCAGCAGTTACGATGGGCTTTACAATGAGCAGTTCTTC.

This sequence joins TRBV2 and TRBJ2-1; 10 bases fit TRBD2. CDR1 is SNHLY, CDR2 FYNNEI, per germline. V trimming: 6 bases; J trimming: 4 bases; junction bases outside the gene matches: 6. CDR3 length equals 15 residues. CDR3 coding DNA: TGTGCCAGCAGAAAACTAGCGGGATCATACAATGAGCAGTTCTTC. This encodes CASRKLAGSYNEQFF.

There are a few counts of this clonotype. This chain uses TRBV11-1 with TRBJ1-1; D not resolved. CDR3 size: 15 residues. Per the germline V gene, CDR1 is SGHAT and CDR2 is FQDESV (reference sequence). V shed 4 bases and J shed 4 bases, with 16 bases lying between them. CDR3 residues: CASSSYTLTGTEAFF. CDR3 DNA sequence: TGTGCCAGCAGCTCCTATACCCTCACGGGCACTGAAGCTTTCTTT.

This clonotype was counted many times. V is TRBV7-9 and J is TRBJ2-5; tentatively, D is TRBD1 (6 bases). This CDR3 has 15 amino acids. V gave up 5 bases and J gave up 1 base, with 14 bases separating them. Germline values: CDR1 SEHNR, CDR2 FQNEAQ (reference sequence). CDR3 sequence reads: CASSAWGHRQETQYF. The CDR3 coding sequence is TGTGCCAGCAGCGCATGGGGACACCGCCAAGAGACCCAGTACTTC. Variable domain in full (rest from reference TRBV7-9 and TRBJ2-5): DTGVSQNPRHKITKRGQNVTFRCDPISEHNRLYWYRQTLGQGPEFLTYFQNEAQLEKSRLLSDRFSAERPKGSFSTLEIQRTEQGDSAMYLCASSAWGHRQETQYFGPGTRLLVL.

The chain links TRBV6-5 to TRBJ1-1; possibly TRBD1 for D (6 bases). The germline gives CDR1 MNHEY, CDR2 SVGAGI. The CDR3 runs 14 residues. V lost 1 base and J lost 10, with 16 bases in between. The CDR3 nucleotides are TGTGCCAGCAGTTACTTGACAGGATCCATCGGAGCTTTCTTT. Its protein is CASSYLTGSIGAFF.

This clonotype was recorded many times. This CDR3 reads CASSYRGGYTF. In DNA form, the CDR3 reads TGTGCCAGCAGTTACCGAGGGGGCTACACCTTC. The V gene is TRBV6-5, the J gene TRBJ1-2, with no clear D. The germline gives CDR1 MNHEY, CDR2 SVGAGI. V was pared by 2 bases and J by 8 bases, with 6 bases between. The CDR3 contains 11 residues.

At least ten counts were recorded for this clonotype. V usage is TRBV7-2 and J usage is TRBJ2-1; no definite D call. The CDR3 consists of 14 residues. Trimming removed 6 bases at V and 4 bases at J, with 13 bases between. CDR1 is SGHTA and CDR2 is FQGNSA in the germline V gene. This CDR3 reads CASSWLARYNEQFF. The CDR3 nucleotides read TGTGCCAGCAGTTGGCTTGCGCGATACAATGAGCAGTTCTTC.

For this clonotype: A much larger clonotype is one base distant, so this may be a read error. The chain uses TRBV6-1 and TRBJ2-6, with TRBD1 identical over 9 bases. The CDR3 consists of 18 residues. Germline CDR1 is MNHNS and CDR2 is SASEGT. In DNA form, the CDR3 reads TGTGCCAGCAGTCAGGGACAGGGCGTTAGAGTTGGGGCCAACGACCTGACTTTC. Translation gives CASSQGQGVRVGANDLTF.

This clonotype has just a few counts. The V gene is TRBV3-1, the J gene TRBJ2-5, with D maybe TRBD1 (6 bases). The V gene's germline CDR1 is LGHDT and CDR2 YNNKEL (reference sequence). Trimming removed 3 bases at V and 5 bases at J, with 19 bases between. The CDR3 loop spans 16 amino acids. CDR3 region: CASSQAGVGARETQYF. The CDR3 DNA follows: TGTGCCAGCAGCCAGGCTGGGGTGGGGGCGCGGGAGACCCAGTACTTC.

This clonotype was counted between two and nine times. As DNA, the CDR3 is TGTGCCAGCTCACCATTTGGCAGGGAGTTAGGATACGAGCAGTACTTC. This sequence encodes CASSPFGRELGYEQYF. J is TRBJ2-7 and V is TRBV18; possibly TRBD1 or TRBD2 for D (5 bases each). The germline V and J ends were trimmed by 2 bases and 4 bases, with 18 bases remaining between them. This CDR3 spans 16 amino acids. From germline, CDR1 is KGHSH and CDR2 LQKENI. Filled out from reference TRBV18 and TRBJ2-7, the complete variable domain reads NAGVMQNPRHLVRRRGQEARLRCSPMKGHSHVYWYRQLPEEGLKFMVYLQKENIIDESGMPKERFSAEFPKEGPSILRIQQVVRGDSAAYFCASSPFGRELGYEQYFGPGTRLTVT.

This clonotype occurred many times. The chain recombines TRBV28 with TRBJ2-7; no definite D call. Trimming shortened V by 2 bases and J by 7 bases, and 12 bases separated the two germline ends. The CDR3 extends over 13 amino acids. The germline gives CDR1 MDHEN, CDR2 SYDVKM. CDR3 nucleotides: TGTGCCAGCAGTTTAGGACCGGCGAGGGAGCAGTACTTC. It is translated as CASSLGPAREQYF.

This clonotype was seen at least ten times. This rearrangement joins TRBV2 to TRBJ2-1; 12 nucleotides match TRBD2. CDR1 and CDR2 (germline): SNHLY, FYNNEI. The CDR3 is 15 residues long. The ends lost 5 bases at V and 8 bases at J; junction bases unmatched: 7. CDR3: CASSIGLAGGDEQFF. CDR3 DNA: TGTGCCAGCAGTATCGGGCTAGCGGGGGGGGATGAGCAGTTCTTC.

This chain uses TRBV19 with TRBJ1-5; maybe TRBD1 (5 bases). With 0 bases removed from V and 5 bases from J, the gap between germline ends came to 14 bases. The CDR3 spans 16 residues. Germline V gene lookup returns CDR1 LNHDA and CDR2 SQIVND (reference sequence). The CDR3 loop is CASSIDRDGLHQPQHF. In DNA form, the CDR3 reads TGTGCCAGTAGTATAGACCGGGACGGATTGCATCAGCCCCAGCATTTT.

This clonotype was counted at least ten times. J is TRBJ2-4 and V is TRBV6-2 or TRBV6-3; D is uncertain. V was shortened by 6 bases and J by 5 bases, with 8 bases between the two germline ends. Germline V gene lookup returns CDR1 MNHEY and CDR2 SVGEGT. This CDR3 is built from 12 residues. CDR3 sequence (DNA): TGTGCCAGCAGAACGACTCAAAACATTCAGTACTTC. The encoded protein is CASRTTQNIQYF.

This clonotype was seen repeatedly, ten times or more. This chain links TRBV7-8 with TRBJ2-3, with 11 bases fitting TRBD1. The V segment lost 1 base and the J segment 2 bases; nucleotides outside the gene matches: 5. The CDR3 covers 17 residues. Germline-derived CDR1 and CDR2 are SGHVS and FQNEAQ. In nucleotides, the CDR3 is TGTGCCAGCAGCTTAGTCGGACAGGGGGCCTTCACAGATACGCAGTATTTT. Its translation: CASSLVGQGAFTDTQYF.

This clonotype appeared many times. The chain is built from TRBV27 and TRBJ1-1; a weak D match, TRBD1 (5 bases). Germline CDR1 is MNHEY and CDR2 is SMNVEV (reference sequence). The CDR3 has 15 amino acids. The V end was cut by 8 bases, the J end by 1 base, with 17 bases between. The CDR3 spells CASGRGEVGNTEAFF. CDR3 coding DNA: TGTGCCAGCGGCCGAGGGGAGGTGGGGAACACTGAAGCTTTCTTT.

The CDR3 spells CASSLALSAENQPQHF. CDR3 in DNA: TGTGCCAGCAGCTTAGCGCTTTCAGCGGAGAATCAGCCCCAGCATTTT. J is TRBJ1-5 and V is TRBV7-8; the D is unclear. CDR1 and CDR2 from the germline V gene are SGHVS and FQNEAQ. CDR3 length: 16 residues. V gave up 0 bases and J gave up 4 bases, with 13 bases separating them.

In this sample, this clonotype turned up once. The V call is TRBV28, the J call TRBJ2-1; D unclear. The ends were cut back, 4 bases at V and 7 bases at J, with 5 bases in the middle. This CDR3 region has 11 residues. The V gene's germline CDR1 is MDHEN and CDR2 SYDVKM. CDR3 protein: CASSCVNEQFF. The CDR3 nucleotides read TGTGCCAGCAGTTGCGTGAATGAGCAGTTCTTC. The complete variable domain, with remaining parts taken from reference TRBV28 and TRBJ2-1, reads DVKVTQSSRYLVKRTGEKVFLECVQDMDHENMFWYRQDPGLGLRLIYFSYDVKMKEKGDIPEGYSVSREKKERFSLILESASTNQTSMYLCASSCVNEQFFGPGTRLTVL.

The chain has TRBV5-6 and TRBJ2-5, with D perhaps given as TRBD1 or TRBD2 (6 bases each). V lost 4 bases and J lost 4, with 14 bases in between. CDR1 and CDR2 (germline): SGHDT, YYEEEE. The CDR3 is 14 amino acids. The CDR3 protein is CASSLRGARETQYF. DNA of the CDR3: TGTGCCAGCAGCCTAAGGGGGGCGCGAGAGACCCAGTACTTC.

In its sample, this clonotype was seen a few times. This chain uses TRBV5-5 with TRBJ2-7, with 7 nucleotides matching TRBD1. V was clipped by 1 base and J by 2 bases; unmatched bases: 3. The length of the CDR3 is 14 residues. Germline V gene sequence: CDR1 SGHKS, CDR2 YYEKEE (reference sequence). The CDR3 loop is CASSLHRGPYEQYF. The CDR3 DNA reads TGTGCCAGCAGCTTGCACAGGGGACCCTACGAGCAGTACTTC.